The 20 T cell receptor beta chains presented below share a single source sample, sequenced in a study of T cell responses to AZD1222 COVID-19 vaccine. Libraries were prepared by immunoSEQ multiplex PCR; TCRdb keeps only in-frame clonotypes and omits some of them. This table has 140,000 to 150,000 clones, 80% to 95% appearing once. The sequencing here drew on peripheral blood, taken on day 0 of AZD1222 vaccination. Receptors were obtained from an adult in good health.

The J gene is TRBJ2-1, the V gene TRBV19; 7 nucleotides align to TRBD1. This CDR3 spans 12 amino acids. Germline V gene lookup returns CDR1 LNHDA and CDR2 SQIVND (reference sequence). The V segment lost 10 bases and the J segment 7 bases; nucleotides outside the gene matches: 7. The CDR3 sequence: CATRGGRNEQFF. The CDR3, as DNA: TGTGCCACGAGAGGGGGCAGGAATGAGCAGTTCTTC.

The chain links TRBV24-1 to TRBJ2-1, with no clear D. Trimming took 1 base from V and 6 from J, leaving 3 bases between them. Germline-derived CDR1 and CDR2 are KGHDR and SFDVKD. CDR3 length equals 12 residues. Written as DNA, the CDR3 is TGTGCCACCAGTGATTTCAGCAATGAGCAGTTCTTC. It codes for CATSDFSNEQFF.

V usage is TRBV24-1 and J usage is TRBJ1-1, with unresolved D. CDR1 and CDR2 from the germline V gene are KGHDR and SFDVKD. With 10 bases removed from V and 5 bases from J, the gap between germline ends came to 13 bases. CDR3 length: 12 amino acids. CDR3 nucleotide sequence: TGTGCCACGGCCGGAGGACGGACTGAAGCTTTCTTT. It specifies CATAGGRTEAFF.

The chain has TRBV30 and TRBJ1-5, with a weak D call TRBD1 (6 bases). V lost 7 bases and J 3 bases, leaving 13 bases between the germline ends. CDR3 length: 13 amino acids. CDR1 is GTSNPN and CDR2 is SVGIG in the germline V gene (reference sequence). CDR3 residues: CAFGTRNNQPQHF. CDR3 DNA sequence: TGTGCCTTCGGGACAAGGAACAATCAGCCCCAGCATTTT.

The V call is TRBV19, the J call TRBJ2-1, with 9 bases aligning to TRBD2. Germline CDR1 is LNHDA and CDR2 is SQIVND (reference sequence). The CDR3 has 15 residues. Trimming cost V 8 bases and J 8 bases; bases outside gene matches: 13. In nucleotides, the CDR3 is TGTGCCAGTGCAAGCCCTAGCGGGACTCTCTATGAGCAGTTCTTC. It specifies CASASPSGTLYEQFF.

CDR3 DNA sequence: TGTGCCAGCAGTTTGTCCAGCGGGGGCTACGAGCAGTACTTC. This sequence encodes CASSLSSGGYEQYF. The chain recombines TRBV28 with TRBJ2-7; TRBD2 agrees at 8 bases. Looked up from germline, CDR1 is MDHEN and CDR2 is SYDVKM. After removal of 3 bases from V and 3 bases from J, the junction contained 4 bases not matched to a gene. The CDR3 contains 14 residues.

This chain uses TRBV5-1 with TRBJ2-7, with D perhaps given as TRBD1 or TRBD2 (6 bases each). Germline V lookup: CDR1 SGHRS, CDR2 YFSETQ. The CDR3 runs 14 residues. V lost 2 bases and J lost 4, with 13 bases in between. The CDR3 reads CASSFRGVEYEQYF. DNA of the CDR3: TGCGCCAGCAGCTTTAGGGGGGTGGAATACGAGCAGTACTTC.

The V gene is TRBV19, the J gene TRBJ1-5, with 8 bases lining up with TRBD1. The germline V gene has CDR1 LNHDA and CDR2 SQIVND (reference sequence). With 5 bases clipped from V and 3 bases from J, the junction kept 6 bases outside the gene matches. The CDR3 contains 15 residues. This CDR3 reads CASSPGGRFNQPQHF. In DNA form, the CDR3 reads TGTGCCAGTAGTCCAGGGGGCCGCTTCAATCAGCCCCAGCATTTT.

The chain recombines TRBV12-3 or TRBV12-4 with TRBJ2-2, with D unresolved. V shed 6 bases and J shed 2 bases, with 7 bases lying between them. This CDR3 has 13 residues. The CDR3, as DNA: TGTGCCAGCAGGTCCTATAACACCGGGGAGCTGTTTTTT. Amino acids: CASRSYNTGELFF.

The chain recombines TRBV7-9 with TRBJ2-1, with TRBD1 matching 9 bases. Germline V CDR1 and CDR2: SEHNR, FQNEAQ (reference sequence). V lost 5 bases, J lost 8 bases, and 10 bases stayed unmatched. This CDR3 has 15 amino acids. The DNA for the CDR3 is TGTGCCAGCAGCGAACCGGGACAGGGTATACATGAGCAGTTCTTC. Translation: CASSEPGQGIHEQFF.

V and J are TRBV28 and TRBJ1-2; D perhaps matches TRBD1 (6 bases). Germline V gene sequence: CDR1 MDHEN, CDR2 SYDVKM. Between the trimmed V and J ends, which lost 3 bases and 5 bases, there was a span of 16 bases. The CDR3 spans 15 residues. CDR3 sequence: CASSFPSGVGYGYTF. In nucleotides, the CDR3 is TGTGCCAGCAGTTTCCCCTCAGGGGTAGGATATGGCTACACCTTC.

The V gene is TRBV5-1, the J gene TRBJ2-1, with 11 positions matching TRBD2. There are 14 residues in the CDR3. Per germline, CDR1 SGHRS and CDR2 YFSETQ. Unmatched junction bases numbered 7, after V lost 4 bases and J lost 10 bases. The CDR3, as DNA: TGCGCCAGCAGCGGGGGACTAGCGGAGAGAGAGCAGTTCTTC. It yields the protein CASSGGLAEREQFF.

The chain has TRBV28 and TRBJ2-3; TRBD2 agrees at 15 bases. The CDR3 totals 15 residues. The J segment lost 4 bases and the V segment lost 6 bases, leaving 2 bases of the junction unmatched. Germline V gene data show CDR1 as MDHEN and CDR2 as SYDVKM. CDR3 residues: CASRGLAGGADTQYF. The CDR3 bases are TGTGCCAGCAGGGGACTAGCGGGAGGCGCAGATACGCAGTATTTT.

CDR3 DNA: TGTGCCAGCACCCCCCCGGGGCAGGGGACCCAGTACTTC. The encoded protein is CASTPPGQGTQYF. The V gene is TRBV28, the J gene TRBJ2-5; D is possibly TRBD1 or TRBD2 (5 bases each). Per germline, CDR1 MDHEN and CDR2 SYDVKM. The ends were cut back, 7 bases at V and 7 bases at J, with 16 bases in the middle. The CDR3 has 13 residues.

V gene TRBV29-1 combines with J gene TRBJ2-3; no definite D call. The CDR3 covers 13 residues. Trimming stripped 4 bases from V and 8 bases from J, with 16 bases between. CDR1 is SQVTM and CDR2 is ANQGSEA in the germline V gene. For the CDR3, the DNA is TGCAGCGTTGGTGTTTCGGGCGAGCCTACGCAGTATTTT. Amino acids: CSVGVSGEPTQYF.

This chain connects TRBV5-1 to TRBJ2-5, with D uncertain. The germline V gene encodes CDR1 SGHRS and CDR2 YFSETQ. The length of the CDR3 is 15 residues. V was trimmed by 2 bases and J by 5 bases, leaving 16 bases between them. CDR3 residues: CASSFGSNGMETQYF. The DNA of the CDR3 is TGCGCCAGCAGCTTCGGGTCGAATGGCATGGAGACCCAGTACTTC.

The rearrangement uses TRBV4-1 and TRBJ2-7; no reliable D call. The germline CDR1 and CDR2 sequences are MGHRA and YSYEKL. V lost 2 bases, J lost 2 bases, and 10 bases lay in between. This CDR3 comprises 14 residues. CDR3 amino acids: CASSQTSSPYEQYF. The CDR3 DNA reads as TGCGCCAGCAGCCAAACGTCTTCCCCCTACGAGCAGTACTTC.

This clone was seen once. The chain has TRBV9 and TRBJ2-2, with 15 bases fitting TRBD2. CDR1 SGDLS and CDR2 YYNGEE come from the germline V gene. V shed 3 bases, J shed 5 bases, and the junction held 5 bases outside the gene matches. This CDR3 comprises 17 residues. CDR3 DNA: TGTGCCAGCAGCGGGGGACTAGCGGGAGGAGGGACCGGGGAGCTGTTTTTT. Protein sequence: CASSGGLAGGGTGELFF. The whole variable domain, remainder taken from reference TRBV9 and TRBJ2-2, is DSGVTQTPKHLITATGQRVTLRCSPRSGDLSVYWYQQSLDQGLQFLIQYYNGEERAKGNILERFSAQQFPDLHSELNLSSLELGDSALYFCASSGGLAGGGTGELFFGEGSRLTVL.

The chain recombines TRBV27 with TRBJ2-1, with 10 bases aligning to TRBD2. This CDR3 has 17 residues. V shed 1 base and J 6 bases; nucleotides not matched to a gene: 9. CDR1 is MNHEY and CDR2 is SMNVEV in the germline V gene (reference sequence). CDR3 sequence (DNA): TGTGCCAGCAGTTTATGGGCTAGCGGGAGATTATCCAATGAGCAGTTCTTC. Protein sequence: CASSLWASGRLSNEQFF.

The CDR3 reads CAISEVKASTYGYTF. DNA of the CDR3: TGTGCCATCAGTGAAGTTAAGGCCTCCACCTATGGCTACACCTTC. V usage is TRBV10-3 and J usage is TRBJ1-2; the D is unclear. The CDR3 covers 15 residues. Germline CDR1 ENHRY, CDR2 SYGVKD. The ends were cut back, 3 bases at V and 4 bases at J, with 15 bases in the middle.